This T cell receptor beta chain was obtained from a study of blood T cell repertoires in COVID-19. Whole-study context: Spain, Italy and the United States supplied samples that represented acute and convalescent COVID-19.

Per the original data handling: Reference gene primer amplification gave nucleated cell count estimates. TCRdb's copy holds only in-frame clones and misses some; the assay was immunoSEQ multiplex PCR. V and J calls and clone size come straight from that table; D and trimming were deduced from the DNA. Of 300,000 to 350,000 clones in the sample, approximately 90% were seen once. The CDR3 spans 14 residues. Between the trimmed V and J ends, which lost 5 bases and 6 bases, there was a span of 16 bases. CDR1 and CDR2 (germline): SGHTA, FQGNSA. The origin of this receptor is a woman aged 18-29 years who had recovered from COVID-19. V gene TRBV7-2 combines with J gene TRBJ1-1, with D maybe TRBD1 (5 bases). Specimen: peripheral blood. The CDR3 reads CASSPGGRGAEAFF. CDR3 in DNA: TGTGCCAGCAGCCCCGGGGGGAGGGGCGCTGAAGCTTTCTTT.